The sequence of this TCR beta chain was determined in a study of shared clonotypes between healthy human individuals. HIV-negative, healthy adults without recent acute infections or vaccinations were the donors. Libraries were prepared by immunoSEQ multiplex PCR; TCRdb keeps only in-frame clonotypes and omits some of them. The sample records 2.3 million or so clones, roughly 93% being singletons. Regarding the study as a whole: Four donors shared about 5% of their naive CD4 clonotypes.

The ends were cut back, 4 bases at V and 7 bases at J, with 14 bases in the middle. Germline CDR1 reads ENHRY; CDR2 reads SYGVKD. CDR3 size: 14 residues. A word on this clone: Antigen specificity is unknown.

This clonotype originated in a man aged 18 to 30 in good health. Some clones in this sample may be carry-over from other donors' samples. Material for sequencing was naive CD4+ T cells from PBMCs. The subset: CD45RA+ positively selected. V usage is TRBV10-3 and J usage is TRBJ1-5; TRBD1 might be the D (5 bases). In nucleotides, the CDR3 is TGTGCCATCAGTGGGGGCGGGCAGGGCCAGCCCCAGCATTTT. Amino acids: CAISGGGQGQPQHF.